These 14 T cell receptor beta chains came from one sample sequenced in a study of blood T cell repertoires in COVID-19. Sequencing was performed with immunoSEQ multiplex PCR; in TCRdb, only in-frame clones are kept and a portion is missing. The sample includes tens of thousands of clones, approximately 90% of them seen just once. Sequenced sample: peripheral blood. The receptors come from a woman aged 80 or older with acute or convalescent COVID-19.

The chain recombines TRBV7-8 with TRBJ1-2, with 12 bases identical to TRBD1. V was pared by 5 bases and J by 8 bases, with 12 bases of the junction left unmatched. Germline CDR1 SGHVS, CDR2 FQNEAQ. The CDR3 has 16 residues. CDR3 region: CASSVGTGGFNYGYTF. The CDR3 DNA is TGTGCCAGCAGCGTCGGGACAGGGGGCTTTAATTACGGCTACACCTTC.

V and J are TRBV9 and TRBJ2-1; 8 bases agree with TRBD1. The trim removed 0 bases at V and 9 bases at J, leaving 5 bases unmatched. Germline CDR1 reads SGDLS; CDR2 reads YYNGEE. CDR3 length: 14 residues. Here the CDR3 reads CASSVATDRGEQFF. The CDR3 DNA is TGTGCCAGCAGCGTAGCTACCGACAGGGGTGAGCAGTTCTTC.

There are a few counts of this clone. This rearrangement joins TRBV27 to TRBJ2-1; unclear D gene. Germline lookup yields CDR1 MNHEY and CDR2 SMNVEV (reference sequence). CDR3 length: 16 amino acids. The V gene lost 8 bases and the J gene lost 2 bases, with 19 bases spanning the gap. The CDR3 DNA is TGTGCCAGCCGCCCGCCCCCCCCCAGTCCCTACAATGAGCAGTTCTTC. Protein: CASRPPPPSPYNEQFF.

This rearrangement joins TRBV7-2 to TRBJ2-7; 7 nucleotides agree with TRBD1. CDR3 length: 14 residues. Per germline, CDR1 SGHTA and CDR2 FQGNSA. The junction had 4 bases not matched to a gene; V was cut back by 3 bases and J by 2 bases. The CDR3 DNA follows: TGTGCCAGCAGCTTTGACAGGGTCCCCTACGAGCAGTACTTC. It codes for CASSFDRVPYEQYF.

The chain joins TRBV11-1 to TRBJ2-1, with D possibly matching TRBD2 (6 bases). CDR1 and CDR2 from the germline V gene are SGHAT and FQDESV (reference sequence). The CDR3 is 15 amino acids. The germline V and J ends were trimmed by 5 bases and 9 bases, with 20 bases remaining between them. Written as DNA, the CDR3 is TGTGCCAGCAGCCATTCCTCGGGAGCTCCTGGTGAGCAGTTCTTC. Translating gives CASSHSSGAPGEQFF.

The CDR3 here is CASSLTGGMEKLFF. The CDR3 region has the DNA TGTGCCAGCAGCTTAACGGGGGGGATGGAAAAACTGTTTTTT. The chain carries TRBV7-9 and TRBJ1-4, with a tentative D call TRBD1 (5 bases). Looked up from germline, CDR1 is SEHNR and CDR2 is FQNEAQ (reference sequence). V lost 2 bases and J lost 8, with 12 bases in between. The CDR3 extends over 14 amino acids.

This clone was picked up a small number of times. CDR3 nucleotide sequence: TGTGCCAGCAGCCTGACAAATTACCAAGAGACCCAGTACTTC. Translation gives CASSLTNYQETQYF. The V gene is TRBV3-1 (or the pseudogene TRBV3-2), the J gene TRBJ2-5; D is undetermined. The germline CDR1 and CDR2 sequences are LGHDT and YNNKEL (reference sequence). The CDR3 has 14 residues. The V gene lost 4 bases and the J gene lost 0 bases, with 9 bases spanning the gap.

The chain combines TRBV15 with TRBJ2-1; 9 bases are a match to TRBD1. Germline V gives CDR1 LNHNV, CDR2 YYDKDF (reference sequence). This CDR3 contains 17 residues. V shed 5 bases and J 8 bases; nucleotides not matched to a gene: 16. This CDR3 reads CATSGMFAQGATYEQFF. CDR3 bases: TGTGCCACCAGCGGGATGTTCGCACAGGGGGCAACCTATGAGCAGTTCTTC.

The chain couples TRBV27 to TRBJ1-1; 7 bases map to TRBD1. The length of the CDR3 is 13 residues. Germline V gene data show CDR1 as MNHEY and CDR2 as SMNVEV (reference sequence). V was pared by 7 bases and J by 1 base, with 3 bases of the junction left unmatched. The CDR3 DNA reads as TGTGCCAGCACTCGGGACAGGAACACTGAAGCTTTCTTT. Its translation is CASTRDRNTEAFF.

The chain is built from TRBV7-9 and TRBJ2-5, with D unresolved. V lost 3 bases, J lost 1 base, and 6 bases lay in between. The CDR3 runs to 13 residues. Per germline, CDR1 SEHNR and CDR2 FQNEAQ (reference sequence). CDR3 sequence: CASSLTIQETQYF. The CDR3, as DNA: TGTGCCAGCAGCTTGACAATCCAAGAGACCCAGTACTTC.

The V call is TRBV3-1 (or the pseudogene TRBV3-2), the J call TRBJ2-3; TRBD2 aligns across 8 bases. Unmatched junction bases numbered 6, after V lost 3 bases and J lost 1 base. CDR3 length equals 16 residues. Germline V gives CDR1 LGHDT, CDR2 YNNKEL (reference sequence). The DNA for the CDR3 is TGTGCCAGCAGCCACGGGGGGGCCTGGGGCACAGATACGCAGTATTTT. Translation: CASSHGGAWGTDTQYF.

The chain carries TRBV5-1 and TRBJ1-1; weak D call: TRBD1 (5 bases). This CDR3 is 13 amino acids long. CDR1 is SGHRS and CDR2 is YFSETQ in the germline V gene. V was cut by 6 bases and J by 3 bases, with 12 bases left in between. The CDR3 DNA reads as TGCGCCAGCACCATATCCAGGGACACTGAAGCTTTCTTT. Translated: CASTISRDTEAFF.

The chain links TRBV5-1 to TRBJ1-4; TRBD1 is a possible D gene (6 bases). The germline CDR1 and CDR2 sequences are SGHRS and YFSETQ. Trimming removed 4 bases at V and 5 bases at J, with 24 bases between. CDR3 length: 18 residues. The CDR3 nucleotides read TGCGCCAGCAGCCTGGAGGCGGCCGGGGGGCCCTTAAATGAAAAACTGTTTTTT. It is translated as CASSLEAAGGPLNEKLFF.

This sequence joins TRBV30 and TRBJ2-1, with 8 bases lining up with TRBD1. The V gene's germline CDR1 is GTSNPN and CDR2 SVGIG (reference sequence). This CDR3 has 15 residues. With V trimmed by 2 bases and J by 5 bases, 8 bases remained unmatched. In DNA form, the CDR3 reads TGTGCCTGGAGTCCTCGACAGGGGATCAACAATGAGCAGTTCTTC. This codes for CAWSPRQGINNEQFF.